This TCR beta chain was recorded in a study of beta chain features in type 1 diabetes (dated 2018 in TCRdb). Broadly, across the study: Mean age, gender distribution, total cell number and subset yield were not different between patients and healthy donors. A total of about 100,000,000 sorted cells were examined across all samples, and RNA yield correlated strongly with the number of cells per subset. In the study, TCRB repertoires of sorted circulating CD4+ T cell subsets from recently diagnosed type 1 diabetes patients were compared with those of matched healthy donors. Regulatory and stem cell-like memory subsets were isolated from only 8 patients and about eight healthy donors, whereas naive and central memory subsets came from all 28 donors. Overall study results and their limits: In all four CD4+ subsets, TCRB CDR3 length was moderately but significantly shorter in type 1 diabetes patients. Naive, central memory and regulatory TCRB repertoires appeared to be more similar among patients than among healthy donors. Shorter templates might be favored by PCR, yet because patient and control samples were amplified and corrected together, any such skew would affect both groups equally. At VDJ recombination sites, patients with type 1 diabetes made fewer insertions and deleted more nucleotides, a pattern implying thymic rearrangement abnormalities. Because cDNA was sequenced instead of genomic DNA, highly expressing activated cells could be over-represented, though the groups showed no difference in activation or CD3 levels. HLA sub-analyses involved small numbers of individuals, so any influence of HLA type on TCRB rearrangement remained unresolved.

Each donor gave one peripheral blood draw, about 110 mL on average, collected into heparinised tubes. A BD FACSAria II and a panel including CD45RO, CCR7, CD25, CD127, CD95 and CD27 were used to sort naive, central memory, regulatory and stem cell-like memory CD4+ T cells. Purity was above 95% for every sorted population. PBMCs were isolated immediately by Lymphoprep density gradient centrifugation and stained directly without culture. So that batch effects would be minimized, each experiment stained and sorted samples in pairs, pairing one healthy donor with one patient. Counted from cysteine to phenylalanine, this CDR3 has 14 amino acids. Only the CDR3 DNA is retained, 42 bases long and in frame from the first base. The entire amount of isolated RNA was reverse transcribed using the High Capacity cDNA Reverse Transcription Kit, so the sequenced TCRB transcripts were expressed ones. Deep immunoSEQ sequencing was performed on naive, central memory and regulatory T cell samples, with an average of roughly 4 million total reads per sample. After sorted cells were lysed in RLT buffer, RNA was extracted with DNase-treated RNeasy Micro or Mini kits, with the choice depending on cell number. To prevent cross-contamination, every cell subset was processed on its own, while patient and healthy donor samples were processed together. TCRB sequences were amplified from cDNA with the immunoSEQ multiplex PCR, producing 87-bp fragments spanning the CDR3 region. Sequencing of the amplicons was done on the Illumina HiSeq platform. The authors' pipeline ran thus. Synthetic template baselines were used to correct PCR bias computationally, reads within Hamming distance 2 were collapsed together, and singletons that could not be merged were discarded. Reads were aligned against IMGT so that V, D and J genes, CDR3 length and insertions or deletions at six rearrangement sites could be assigned. Within each subset, clonotype counts were normalized to sorted cell number, and only after that were true diversity and Gini coefficients computed with the tcR R package. The overlap coefficient, calculated on TCRB nucleotide sequences, was used to measure repertoire sharing. Out-of-frame TCRB sequences from naive cells were analyzed to stand in for the pre-selection repertoire. Imported from immuneACCESS, the table was reduced by TCRdb to in-frame sequences with V and J called. These copies leave out some clones; in studies compared against another copy, an unresolved V gene accounts for under half, and the cause of the remainder is not known. V and J calls and clone size are as listed in that table; D and trimming were resolved from the DNA. The sample table lists under 300,000 clones, approximately 24% of them with a count of one. The ten largest clones represent approximately 0.011% of the sample.

This clone has more than one count but fewer than ten. Its cognate antigen has yet to be identified. Base quality data are lacking; no much larger clone is found one base away. This receptor was taken from a woman aged 25 to 39 with type 1 diabetes. The rearranged segments are TRBV21-1 and TRBJ2-1; the table names TRBD2, a call not compared with the DNA. TRBV21-1 is an annotated pseudogene. Sequenced: naive CD4+ T cells from blood. The intended sense of this specimen's cell subset or site label: true naive CD4+ T cells. The CDR3 corresponds to CASGSSDGYNEQFF. The DNA sequence is given as TGTGCCAGCGGCTCTAGCGACGGGTACAATGAGCAGTTCTTC.